The 20 T cell receptor beta chains listed next were all sequenced from one sample in a study of blood T cells in healthy people across ages. Primers used in a second PCR of roughly 7 to 12 cycles were a sample-barcoded 5' primer and a J-beta primer mix. TCRdb reprocessed the 5' RACE reads via MiXCR and lists one record per CDR3 protein. The top ten clones hold 9.4% of a sample with 760,000 or so distinct CDR3 sequences, approximately 25% of them seen once. These data also featured in a second study, about T cells of mothers and their children.

Sequencing input: blood. Receptors were obtained from a boy between 10 and 17 years old in good health.

The DNA for the CDR3 is TGTGCCAGCAGCTTAAGAGGGGTAGATGGGGAGACCCAGTACTTC. It is translated as CASSLRGVDGETQYF. This chain connects TRBV7-3 to TRBJ2-5; D is tentatively TRBD1 or TRBD2 (5 bases each). Germline V gene lookup returns CDR1 SGHTA and CDR2 FQGTGA. CDR3 length: 15 residues. V was trimmed by 1 base and J by 5 bases, leaving 14 bases between them. Supplemented by reference TRBV7-3 and TRBJ2-5, the full variable domain reads GAGVSQTPSNKVTEKGKYVELRCDPISGHTALYWYRQSLGQGPEFLIYFQGTGAADDSGLPNDRFFAVRPEGSVSTLKIQRTERGDSAVYLCASSLRGVDGETQYFGPGTRLLVL.

This clonotype was counted a few times. The rearrangement uses TRBV10-3 and TRBJ2-5; 10 bases fit TRBD1. The J call may be mistaken, given a closer DNA end match to TRBJ2-7. The CDR3 is 17 residues long. The germline gives CDR1 ENHRY, CDR2 SYGVKD. The CDR3 nucleotides read TGTGCCATCAGTGAGTCGTTGCCGGGACAGGGGTCAGGCGAGCAGTACTTC. As protein: CAISESLPGQGSGEQYF.

The rearrangement joins TRBV19 to TRBJ2-5; 9 bases fit TRBD1. V shed 10 bases, J shed 10 bases, and the junction held 13 bases outside the gene matches. Germline-derived CDR1 and CDR2 are LNHDA and SQIVND (reference sequence). This CDR3 region has 13 residues. The CDR3 DNA sequence: TGTGCCACCCGCGACCCCGGGGACAGGGTCCAGTACTTC. This encodes CATRDPGDRVQYF.

This clonotype came up a few times. The chain carries TRBV6-1 and TRBJ2-1; D might be TRBD2 (6 bases). The CDR3 covers 14 residues. Germline V gene sequence: CDR1 MNHNS, CDR2 SASEGT. The ends were cut back, 2 bases at V and 2 bases at J, with 7 bases in the middle. CDR3 in DNA: TGTGCCAGCAGTGAATGGGGGGCCTACAATGAGCAGTTCTTC. Translation: CASSEWGAYNEQFF.

V and J are TRBV4-1 and TRBJ1-2; D is unresolved. Trimming took 0 bases from V and 4 from J, leaving 12 bases between them. The CDR3 is made up of 15 amino acids. CDR1 is MGHRA and CDR2 is YSYEKL in the germline V gene. DNA of the CDR3: TGCGCCAGCAGCCAAGATTCCGAGGGAGGCTATGGCTACACCTTC. Protein: CASSQDSEGGYGYTF.

This sequence joins TRBV27 and TRBJ2-5; perhaps TRBD2 as D (6 bases). The DNA end is a closer match to TRBJ2-1, so the J assignment may be wrong. The CDR3 covers 14 residues. Germline CDR1 reads MNHEY; CDR2 reads SMNVEV (reference sequence). CDR3: CASSLAGRRGEQFF. As DNA, the CDR3 is TGTGCCAGCAGTTTAGCGGGGCGAAGAGGGGAGCAGTTCTTC.

This clonotype was counted ten times or more. The chain employs TRBV7-2 and TRBJ1-4; the match to TRBD1 covers 8 bases. Germline V lookup: CDR1 SGHTA, CDR2 FQGNSA. J gave up 8 bases and V 6 bases, and 5 bases lay outside the gene matches. This CDR3 contains 13 residues. DNA of the CDR3: TGTGCCAGCAGTCCAGACAGGGGCGAAAAACTGTTTTTT. Translating gives CASSPDRGEKLFF.

This clonotype was detected once. V usage is TRBV5-1 and J usage is TRBJ2-5; 7 positions match TRBD1. The V gene end was trimmed by 4 bases and the J gene end by 1 base; junction bases not matched to a gene: 13. This CDR3 region has 17 residues. The V gene's germline CDR1 is SGHRS and CDR2 YFSETQ. The CDR3 DNA reads as TGCGCCAGCAGCAATCTCCGGGACAGCCTAATCCAAGAGACCCAGTACTTC. The encoded protein is CASSNLRDSLIQETQYF.

This clonotype was picked up many times. The chain carries TRBV28 and TRBJ1-1, with TRBD1 identical over 7 bases. The germline V gene encodes CDR1 MDHEN and CDR2 SYDVKM. The CDR3 totals 13 residues. Trimming cost V 2 bases and J 8 bases; bases outside gene matches: 5. The CDR3 DNA sequence: TGTGCCAGCAGTTTAGCAGGGGGGGTCGAAGCTTTCTTT. It specifies CASSLAGGVEAFF.

This clonotype was picked up a small number of times. CDR3 DNA sequence: TGTGCCAGCAGCTCCGGGGGCACTATGTGGGATGAGCAGTTCTTC. Protein product: CASSSGGTMWDEQFF. The chain combines TRBV9 with TRBJ2-1; either TRBD1 or TRBD2 may fit D (6 bases each). Trimming removed 4 bases at V and 8 bases at J, with 19 bases between. CDR1 and CDR2 from the germline V gene are SGDLS and YYNGEE. The CDR3 contains 15 residues.

V and J are TRBV28 and TRBJ2-5; D perhaps matches TRBD2 (5 bases). The J call may be incorrect, as the DNA end agrees better with TRBJ2-1. Germline CDR1 is MDHEN and CDR2 is SYDVKM. CDR3 size: 15 residues. The chain's CDR3 is CASSTPGLGNNEQFF. In nucleotides, the CDR3 is TGTGCCAGCAGTACTCCGGGGTTGGGAAACAATGAGCAGTTCTTC.

The V and J genes are TRBV24-1 and TRBJ2-2; perhaps TRBD2 as D (6 bases). The CDR3 runs to 15 residues. Looked up from germline, CDR1 is KGHDR and CDR2 is SFDVKD. Trimming left V 4 bases short and J 3 bases short, with 11 bases between. CDR3 sequence: CATSETSLDTGELFF. In DNA, the CDR3 is TGTGCCACCAGTGAGACTAGTTTGGACACCGGGGAGCTGTTTTTT.

CDR3 loop: CASSLTPGLVAEQYF. DNA of the CDR3: TGCGCCAGCAGCCTCACGCCGGGACTAGTAGCCGAGCAGTACTTC. This rearrangement joins TRBV4-1 to TRBJ2-7; 8 bases are shared with TRBD2. The J segment lost 6 bases and the V segment lost 4 bases, leaving 11 bases of the junction unmatched. Germline CDR1 MGHRA, CDR2 YSYEKL. This CDR3 has 15 residues.

This rearrangement joins TRBV5-1 to TRBJ2-1; the D is unclear. Per germline, CDR1 SGHRS and CDR2 YFSETQ. This CDR3 has 15 residues. Deletions cut 4 bases from V and 6 bases from J, with 17 bases between. The CDR3: CASSLAGTAPNEQFF. DNA for the CDR3: TGCGCCAGCAGCCTCGCCGGAACCGCCCCCAATGAGCAGTTCTTC.

The rearrangement links TRBV7-3 to TRBJ2-2, with unresolved D. The CDR3 is 14 residues long. V lost 3 bases and J 5 bases, leaving 10 bases between the germline ends. Germline-derived CDR1 and CDR2 are SGHTA and FQGTGA. The CDR3 sequence: CASSFMTGTGELFF. The CDR3 DNA follows: TGTGCCAGCAGCTTCATGACGGGTACCGGGGAGCTGTTTTTT.

The chain is built from TRBV4-1 and TRBJ1-4; 7 bases map to TRBD1. Germline lookup yields CDR1 MGHRA and CDR2 YSYEKL. The CDR3 totals 15 residues. V lost 2 bases, J lost 8 bases, and 8 bases stayed unmatched. The chain's CDR3 is CASSQFKQGYEKLFF. The CDR3 DNA is TGCGCCAGCAGCCAATTCAAACAGGGGTACGAAAAACTGTTTTTT.

This chain connects TRBV21-1 to TRBJ2-7; the table's D call, TRBD2, was not checked against the DNA. TRBV21-1 is a pseudogene. CDR3 length: 17 amino acids. This chain's CDR3 is CASSKGKGGSPLYEQYF. The CDR3 bases are TGTGCCAGCAGCAAAGGGAAGGGCGGGAGCCCACTCTACGAGCAGTACTTC.

This clonotype has a handful of counts. The chain employs TRBV9 and TRBJ2-5; maybe TRBD1 (6 bases). This CDR3 has 16 residues. V was cut by 0 bases and J by 1 base, with 13 bases left in between. Germline V gene data show CDR1 as SGDLS and CDR2 as YYNGEE. CDR3 loop: CASSVAIGQIQETQYF. CDR3 coding DNA: TGTGCCAGCAGCGTAGCAATCGGACAGATCCAAGAGACCCAGTACTTC.

This clonotype was observed a handful of times. Sequence at one end of the junction differs from germline and may be a read error. The CDR3 DNA reads TGTGCCAGCAGTTTCCCCAATTATGGACCCGAAGGGACCCAGTATTTC. It is translated as CASSFPNYGPEGTQYF. This chain connects TRBV28 to TRBJ2-5, with D perhaps given as TRBD1 or TRBD2 (5 bases each). Per the germline V gene, CDR1 is MDHEN and CDR2 is SYDVKM. The CDR3 contains 16 residues.

A few counts support this clonotype. V is TRBV20-1 and J is TRBJ2-3, with unresolved D. Trimming stripped 5 bases from V and 0 bases from J, with 6 bases between. The CDR3 consists of 12 residues. CDR1 is DFQATT, CDR2 SNEGSKA, per germline (reference sequence). CDR3 loop: CSAPISTDTQYF. The CDR3 DNA reads TGCAGTGCTCCCATTAGCACAGATACGCAGTATTTT.